The present T cell receptor beta chain was sequenced within a study of blood T cell repertoires in COVID-19. Study information: COVID-19 samples from acute and convalescent phases originated in the United States, Italy and Spain. T cells, B-cell-depleted T cells, or PBMCs provided the cDNA or gDNA that served as material.

The CDR3 spans 14 residues. Germline CDR1 and CDR2: SGHDN and FVKESK. Trimming stripped 0 bases from V and 3 bases from J, with 6 bases between. In the source study's methods: Amplifying reference gene primers gave estimates of nucleated cell counts. Repertoires were generated with immunoSEQ multiplex PCR, while TCRdb's copy carries only in-frame clones and drops some. V and J calls and clone size follow that table, whereas D and trimming were derived from the DNA. The sample yields some 88,000 clones, more than 75% seen once. The sequenced sample was peripheral blood. This TCR was recovered from a human donor in a cohort sampled during active COVID-19. The rearrangement joins TRBV14 to TRBJ2-1; unclear D gene. The CDR3 nucleotides are TGTGCCAGCAGCCAAGATGGGCTCTACAATGAGCAGTTCTTC. It yields the protein CASSQDGLYNEQFF.